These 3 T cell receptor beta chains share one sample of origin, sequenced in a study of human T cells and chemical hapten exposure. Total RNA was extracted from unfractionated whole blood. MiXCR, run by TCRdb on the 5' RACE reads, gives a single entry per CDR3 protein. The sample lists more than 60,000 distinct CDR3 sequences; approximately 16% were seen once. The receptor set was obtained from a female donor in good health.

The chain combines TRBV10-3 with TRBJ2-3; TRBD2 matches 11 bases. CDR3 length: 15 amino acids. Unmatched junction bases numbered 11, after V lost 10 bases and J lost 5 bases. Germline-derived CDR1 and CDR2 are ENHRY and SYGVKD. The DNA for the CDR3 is TGTGCCACGCGAACTAGCGGGAGACAGGGAGATACGCAGTATTTT. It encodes CATRTSGRQGDTQYF.

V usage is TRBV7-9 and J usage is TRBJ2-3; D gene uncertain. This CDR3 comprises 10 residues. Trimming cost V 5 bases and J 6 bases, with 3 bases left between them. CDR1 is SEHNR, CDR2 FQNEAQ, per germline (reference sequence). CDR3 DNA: TGTGCCAGCAGCGGGGATACGCAGTATTTT. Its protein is CASSGDTQYF.

The CDR3 coding sequence is TGTGCCTGGAGTAGACGGGGACGGGTTTTAGGTAATGAGCAGTTCTTC. It specifies CAWSRRGRVLGNEQFF. V usage is TRBV30 and J usage is TRBJ2-1; D possibly matches TRBD1 or TRBD2 (5 bases each). The CDR3 extends over 16 amino acids. Trimming left V 2 bases short and J 7 bases short, with 21 bases between. CDR1 is GTSNPN, CDR2 SVGIG, per germline (reference sequence).